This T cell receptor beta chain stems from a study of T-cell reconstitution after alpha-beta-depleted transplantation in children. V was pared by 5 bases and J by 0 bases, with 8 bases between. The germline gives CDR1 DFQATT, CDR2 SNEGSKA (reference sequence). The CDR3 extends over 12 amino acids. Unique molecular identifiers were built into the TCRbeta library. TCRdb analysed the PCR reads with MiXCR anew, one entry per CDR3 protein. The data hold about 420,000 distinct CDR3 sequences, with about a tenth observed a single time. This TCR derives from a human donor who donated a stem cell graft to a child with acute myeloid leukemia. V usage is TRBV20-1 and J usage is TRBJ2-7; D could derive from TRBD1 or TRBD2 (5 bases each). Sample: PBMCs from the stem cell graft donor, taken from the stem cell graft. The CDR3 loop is CSASGTSYEQYF. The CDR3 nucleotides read TGCAGTGCTTCCGGGACCTCCTACGAGCAGTACTTC.